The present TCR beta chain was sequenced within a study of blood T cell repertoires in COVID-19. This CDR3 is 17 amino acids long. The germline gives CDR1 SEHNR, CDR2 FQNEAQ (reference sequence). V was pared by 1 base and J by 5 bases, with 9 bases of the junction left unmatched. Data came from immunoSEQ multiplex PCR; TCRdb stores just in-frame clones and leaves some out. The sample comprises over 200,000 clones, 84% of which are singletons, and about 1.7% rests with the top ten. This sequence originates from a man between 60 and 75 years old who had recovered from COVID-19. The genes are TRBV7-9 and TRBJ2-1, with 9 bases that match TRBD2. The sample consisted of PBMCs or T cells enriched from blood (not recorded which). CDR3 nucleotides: TGTGCCAGCAGCTTAGGATTAGGCGGGGGGGCCGACAATGAGCAGTTCTTC. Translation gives CASSLGLGGGADNEQFF.